Below, 23 T cell receptor beta chains from the same sample are listed, as sequenced in a study of cytomegalovirus exposure and HLA in healthy donors (dated by TCRdb to about 2017). The library was prepared using the immunoSEQ multiplex PCR assay. For the multiplex PCR, a mixture combining 60 forward primers for TCR Vbeta segments and 13 reverse primers for TCR Jbeta segments was used. Entries here come from immuneACCESS through TCRdb and include only in-frame sequences with V and J called. Some clones fail to appear in such tables; in the studies checked, an unresolved V gene covers under half of the shortfall, and the cause of the remainder is unknown. The table for this sample lists 65,000 to 85,000 clones; approximately 71% of them were counted only once. Of the sample, approximately 2% falls within the top ten clones. The sequencing input was PBMCs. Receptors were obtained from a woman aged 25-40 years in good health and CMV-seronegative.

The CDR3 DNA sequence: TGTGCCAGCAGCCAAGAGGGCCTTTCAGACAGGGGATACGAGCAGTACTTC. Amino acid sequence: CASSQEGLSDRGYEQYF. V and J are TRBV4-2 and TRBJ2-7, with 8 bases fitting TRBD1. J gave up 4 bases and V 0 bases, and 11 bases lay outside the gene matches. The CDR3 runs to 17 residues. Germline CDR1 is LGHNA and CDR2 is YNFKEQ.

This chain uses TRBV18 with TRBJ2-7; possible D gene TRBD1, 6 bases. The CDR3 extends over 16 amino acids. V shed 4 bases and J shed 7 bases, with 23 bases lying between them. Germline CDR1 and CDR2: KGHSH and LQKENI. CDR3 protein: CASSLRRQENSGEQYF. Written as DNA, the CDR3 is TGTGCCAGCTCACTCCGGCGACAGGAAAATTCGGGAGAGCAGTACTTC.

This clone was observed a handful of times. The chain combines TRBV6-5 with TRBJ2-7; tentatively, D is TRBD2 (6 bases). Looked up from germline, CDR1 is MNHEY and CDR2 is SVGAGI. V gave up 7 bases and J gave up 0 bases, with 16 bases separating them. The CDR3 runs 15 residues. The DNA of the CDR3 is TGTGCCAGCACCCGGCCGGACGGGAGCTCCTACGAGCAGTACTTC. This encodes CASTRPDGSSYEQYF.

This rearrangement joins TRBV5-1 to TRBJ1-1, with D unresolved. This CDR3 region has 13 residues. Between the trimmed V and J ends, which lost 0 bases and 4 bases, there was a span of 7 bases. CDR1 is SGHRS and CDR2 is YFSETQ in the germline V gene. The CDR3 loop is CASSLGYSTEAFF. CDR3 bases: TGCGCCAGCAGCTTGGGATATAGCACTGAAGCTTTCTTT. The full variable domain, in which reference TRBV5-1 and TRBJ1-1 provide the parts outside the CDR3, is KAGVTQTPRYLIKTRGQQVTLSCSPISGHRSVSWYQQTPGQGLQFLFEYFSETQRNKGNFPGRFSGRQFSNSRSEMNVSTLELGDSALYLCASSLGYSTEAFFGQGTRLTVV.

This clone was seen only once. J is TRBJ2-7 and V is TRBV7-9, with D uncertain. V shed 5 bases and J shed 6 bases, with 23 bases lying between them. Germline V CDR1 and CDR2: SEHNR, FQNEAQ (reference sequence). This CDR3 is built from 16 residues. The CDR3 sequence: CASSQIIGLESGEQYF. CDR3 DNA sequence: TGTGCCAGCAGCCAAATCATTGGCCTAGAGAGTGGCGAGCAGTACTTC.

The V call is TRBV10-1, the J call TRBJ2-5; TRBD1 might be the D (7 bases). The CDR3 has 16 residues. Looked up from germline, CDR1 is WNHNN and CDR2 is SYGVQD (reference sequence). Trimming pared 0 bases from V and 4 bases from J, leaving 15 bases between. CDR3 coding DNA: TGCGCCAGCAGTGAGTCCCTGGAGGGGGCTGGAGAGACCCAGTACTTC. It encodes CASSESLEGAGETQYF.

This clone turned up a few times. The V call is TRBV7-9, the J call TRBJ2-4, with TRBD2 identical over 9 bases. Germline values: CDR1 SEHNR, CDR2 FQNEAQ (reference sequence). Trimming removed 1 base from V and 8 bases from J; junction bases left unmatched: 9. This CDR3 comprises 16 residues. The CDR3 reads CASSLVRGGGEDIQYF. The CDR3 DNA is TGTGCCAGCAGCTTAGTACGAGGCGGGGGGGAGGACATTCAGTACTTC.

J is TRBJ1-1 and V is TRBV5-4; TRBD1 agrees at 7 bases. With 1 base clipped from V and 4 bases from J, the junction kept 7 bases outside the gene matches. CDR1 and CDR2 from the germline V gene are SGHNT and YYREEE (reference sequence). The CDR3 contains 15 residues. In DNA form, the CDR3 reads TGTGCCAGCAGCTTGTTGGGTAACAGGGGCACTGAAGCTTTCTTT. It codes for CASSLLGNRGTEAFF.

The rearrangement links TRBV5-8 to TRBJ1-1; the match to TRBD1 covers 7 bases. Germline V lookup: CDR1 SGHTS, CDR2 YDEGEE. Losses at the gene ends were 0 bases for V and 4 bases for J; bases not matched to a gene: 6. The CDR3 contains 15 residues. The CDR3 here is CASSLGQGHGTEAFF. The DNA of the CDR3 is TGTGCCAGCAGCTTGGGACAGGGACACGGCACTGAAGCTTTCTTT.

The rearrangement uses TRBV13 and TRBJ2-3; 8 bases match TRBD2. With 5 bases clipped from V and 6 bases from J, the junction kept 4 bases outside the gene matches. Germline V CDR1 and CDR2: PRHDT, FYEKMQ (reference sequence). CDR3 length equals 13 residues. CDR3 in amino acids: CASSLREGDTQYF. In DNA form, the CDR3 reads TGTGCCAGCAGCCTCCGGGAGGGCGATACGCAGTATTTT.

The sample holds a few counts of this clone. An end of the junction differs from the germline gene, which may be a read error. The chain has TRBV7-7 and TRBJ2-1; a possible D gene is TRBD1 (6 bases). The CDR3 is 14 residues long. Per germline, CDR1 SSHAT and CDR2 FNYEAQ (reference sequence). CDR3 nucleotides: TGTGCTAGCAGCTTAGATTGGGGGCGTAATGAGCAGTTCTTC. As protein: CASSLDWGRNEQFF.

The V and J genes are TRBV4-3 and TRBJ1-4, with 7 bases identical to TRBD1. V lost 3 bases, J lost 5 bases, and 6 bases stayed unmatched. Germline loops: CDR1 LGHNA, CDR2 YSLEER. The CDR3 is 15 amino acids. The CDR3 region is CASSQPDRANEKLFF. In DNA, the CDR3 is TGCGCCAGCAGCCAGCCCGACAGGGCGAATGAAAAACTGTTTTTT.

This clone occurred a few times. This chain links TRBV6-1 with TRBJ2-7; the match to TRBD1 covers 9 bases. The V gene end was trimmed by 6 bases and the J gene end by 0 bases; junction bases not matched to a gene: 6. Germline V gene lookup returns CDR1 MNHNS and CDR2 SASEGT. The CDR3 is 15 residues long. The CDR3 DNA follows: TGTGCCAGCAGCGCCCGGACAGGGGCCTCCTACGAGCAGTACTTC. This gives the protein CASSARTGASYEQYF.

This clone was observed at least ten times. The genes are TRBV7-9 and TRBJ1-2; 7 nucleotides align to TRBD1. CDR1 SEHNR and CDR2 FQNEAQ come from the germline V gene (reference sequence). This CDR3 is 13 amino acids long. Trimming took 1 base from V and 9 from J; bases not matched to a gene: 5. CDR3 amino acids: CASSLDAQGSYTF. DNA for the CDR3: TGTGCCAGCAGCTTAGACGCACAGGGGAGCTACACCTTC.

The V call is TRBV19, the J call TRBJ1-1; D remains ambiguous. The CDR3 sequence is 13 residues long. Germline lookup yields CDR1 LNHDA and CDR2 SQIVND (reference sequence). The V end was cut by 5 bases, the J end by 5 bases, with 12 bases between. The CDR3: CASSVTSTTEAFF. Written as DNA, the CDR3 is TGTGCCAGTAGTGTGACAAGTACGACTGAAGCTTTCTTT.

As to this clone: At one boundary the junction diverges from the germline segment, which might be a read error. This sequence joins TRBV6-5 and TRBJ2-7; the match to TRBD1 covers 8 bases. Germline CDR1 MNHEY, CDR2 SVGAGI. This CDR3 contains 15 residues. CDR3 amino acids: CASSYSRTGTGERYF. The CDR3 DNA sequence: TGTGCCAGCAGTTACTCTAGGACAGGGACCGGCGAGCGGTACTTC.

Of note for this clone: Other nucleotide sequences in the sample specify the same CDR3. The rearrangement joins TRBV9 to TRBJ2-1; weak D call: TRBD2 (6 bases). The CDR3 has 14 amino acids. V gave up 2 bases and J gave up 5 bases, with 11 bases separating them. Germline-derived CDR1 and CDR2 are SGDLS and YYNGEE. The CDR3, as DNA: TGTGCCAGCAGCGTTGGAGGGCAGAACAATGAGCAGTTCTTC. It translates to CASSVGGQNNEQFF.

V gene TRBV15 combines with J gene TRBJ2-7, with D perhaps TRBD1 (6 bases). Germline CDR1 and CDR2: LNHNV and YYDKDF (reference sequence). The V gene lost 2 bases and the J gene lost 2 bases, with 13 bases spanning the gap. The CDR3 totals 15 residues. The CDR3 coding sequence is TGTGCCACCAGCAGACCCGACAGGAACCCCTACGAGCAGTACTTC. It yields the protein CATSRPDRNPYEQYF. Full variable domain (missing parts from reference TRBV15 and TRBJ2-7): DAMVIQNPRYQVTQFGKPVTLSCSQTLNHNVMYWYQQKSSQAPKLLFHYYDKDFNNEADTPDNFQSRRPNTSFCFLDIRSPGLGDTAMYLCATSRPDRNPYEQYFGPGTRLTVT.

This rearrangement joins TRBV2 to TRBJ2-2, with D possibly being TRBD2 (5 bases). The V end was cut by 5 bases, the J end by 4 bases, with 14 bases between. Per the germline V gene, CDR1 is SNHLY and CDR2 is FYNNEI. The CDR3 contains 15 residues. CDR3 region: CASSSFPRGTGELFF. The DNA of the CDR3 is TGTGCCAGCAGTTCCTTCCCTCGGGGCACCGGGGAGCTGTTTTTT. Together with reference TRBV2 and TRBJ2-2, the CDR3 gives the full variable domain: EPEVTQTPSHQVTQMGQEVILRCVPISNHLYFYWYRQILGQKVEFLVSFYNNEISEKSEIFDDQFSVERPDGSNFTLKIRSTKLEDSAMYFCASSSFPRGTGELFFGEGSRLTVL.

This clone was seen more than once but under ten times. The chain recombines TRBV11-3 with TRBJ1-1; D remains ambiguous. The CDR3 sequence is 15 residues long. The V gene's germline CDR1 is SGHNT and CDR2 YENEEA. V was shortened by 6 bases and J by 0 bases, with 14 bases between the two germline ends. CDR3 in DNA: TGTGCCAGCAGTAAACGCGGACTTATGAACACTGAAGCTTTCTTT. Amino acid sequence: CASSKRGLMNTEAFF.

The chain links TRBV11-2 to TRBJ2-7, with 9 bases fitting TRBD1. This CDR3 comprises 15 residues. Trimming cost V 4 bases and J 2 bases; bases outside gene matches: 6. The germline gives CDR1 SGHAT, CDR2 FQNNGV. The CDR3 region has the DNA TGTGCCAGCAGCTCCGGGACAGGGTTTACCTACGAGCAGTACTTC. Its protein product is CASSSGTGFTYEQYF.

This rearrangement joins TRBV11-3 to TRBJ2-7; D is undetermined. Per germline, CDR1 SGHNT and CDR2 YENEEA. This CDR3 contains 14 residues. Deletions cut 1 base from V and 3 bases from J, with 10 bases between. The CDR3 is CASSLGHGYYEQYF. In DNA form, the CDR3 reads TGTGCCAGCAGCTTAGGACACGGATACTACGAGCAGTACTTC.

This clone has just a few counts. This chain connects TRBV28 to TRBJ2-7, with a tentative D call TRBD2 (5 bases). Germline CDR1 is MDHEN and CDR2 is SYDVKM. V dropped 3 bases and J dropped 2 bases, with 14 bases sitting between them. CDR3 length equals 15 residues. DNA for the CDR3: TGTGCCAGCAGTTTTCAGCGGCAGGCGGCCTACGAGCAGTACTTC. It encodes CASSFQRQAAYEQYF. The complete variable domain, with remaining parts taken from reference TRBV28 and TRBJ2-7, reads DVKVTQSSRYLVKRTGEKVFLECVQDMDHENMFWYRQDPGLGLRLIYFSYDVKMKEKGDIPEGYSVSREKKERFSLILESASTNQTSMYLCASSFQRQAAYEQYFGPGTRLTVT.